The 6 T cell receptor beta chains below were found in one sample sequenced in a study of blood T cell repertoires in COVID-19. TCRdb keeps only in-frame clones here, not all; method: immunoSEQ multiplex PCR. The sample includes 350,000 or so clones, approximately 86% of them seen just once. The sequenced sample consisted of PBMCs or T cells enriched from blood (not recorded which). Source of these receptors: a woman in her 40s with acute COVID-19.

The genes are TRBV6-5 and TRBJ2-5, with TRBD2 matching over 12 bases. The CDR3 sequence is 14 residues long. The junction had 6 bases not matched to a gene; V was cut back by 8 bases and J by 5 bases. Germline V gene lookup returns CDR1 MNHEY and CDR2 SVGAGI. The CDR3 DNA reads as TGTGCCAGCCGACTAGCGGGAGCGGGGGAGACCCAGTACTTC. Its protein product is CASRLAGAGETQYF.

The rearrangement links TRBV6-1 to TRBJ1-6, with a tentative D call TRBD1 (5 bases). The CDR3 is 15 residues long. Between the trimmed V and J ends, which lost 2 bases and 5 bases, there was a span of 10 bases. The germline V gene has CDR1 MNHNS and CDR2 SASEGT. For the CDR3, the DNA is TGTGCCAGCAGTGAACGACAGAGAAATAATTCACCCCTCCACTTT. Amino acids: CASSERQRNNSPLHF.

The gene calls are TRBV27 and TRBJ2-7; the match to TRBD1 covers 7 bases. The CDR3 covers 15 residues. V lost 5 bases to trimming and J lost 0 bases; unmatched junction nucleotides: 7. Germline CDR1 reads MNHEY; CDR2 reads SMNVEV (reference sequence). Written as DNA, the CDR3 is TGTGCCAGCAGTCGAACAGGGGCTAGCTCCTACGAGCAGTACTTC. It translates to CASSRTGASSYEQYF.

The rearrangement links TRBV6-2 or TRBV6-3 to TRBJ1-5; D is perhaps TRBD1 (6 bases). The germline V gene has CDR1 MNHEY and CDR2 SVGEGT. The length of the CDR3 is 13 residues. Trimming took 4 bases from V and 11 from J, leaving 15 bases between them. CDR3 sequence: CASSWGREGAQHF. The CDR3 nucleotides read TGTGCCAGCAGTTGGGGGCGAGAAGGGGCCCAGCATTTT.

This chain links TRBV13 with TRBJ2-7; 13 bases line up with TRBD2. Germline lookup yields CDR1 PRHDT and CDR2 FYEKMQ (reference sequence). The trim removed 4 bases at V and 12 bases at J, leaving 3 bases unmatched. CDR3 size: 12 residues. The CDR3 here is CASSWTSGRLYF. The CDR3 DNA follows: TGTGCCAGCAGCTGGACTAGCGGGAGATTGTACTTC.

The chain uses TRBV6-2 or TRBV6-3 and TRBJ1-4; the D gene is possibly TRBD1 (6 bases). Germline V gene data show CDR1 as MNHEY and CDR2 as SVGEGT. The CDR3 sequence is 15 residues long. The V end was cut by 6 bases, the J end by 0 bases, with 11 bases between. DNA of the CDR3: TGTGCCAGCAGCGACAGGTCTGCAACTAATGAAAAACTGTTTTTT. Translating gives CASSDRSATNEKLFF.